These T cell receptor beta chains were read from a single sample in a study of vaccination effects on CD4 cells after COVID-19. Antigens for these TCRs are unknown. Produced via immunoSEQ multiplex PCR; TCRdb's table is partial and in-frame only. The sample yields about 69,000 clones, about 67% seen once. Sequencing was performed on CD4+ T cells from PBMCs cultured with HCoV-229E spike peptides, taken after COVID-19 vaccination. The receptors come from a human donor who received a COVID-19 vaccine. Both conserved end residues are part of each CDR3. A D gene is named only where the DNA matches it firmly. Clone size, where shown, is once, few, many, or a class for clones that have expanded.

j_call v_call cdr3_length d_call clone_size cdr3_aa cdr3_nt
TRBJ1-3 TRBV5-1 17 - few CASSPSQGATSGNTIYF TGCGCCAGCAGCCCCTCCCAGGGCGCGACCTCTGGAAACACCATATATTTT
TRBJ1-3 TRBV6-1 17 TRBD1 - CASSETVVGQRGNTIYF TGTGCCAGCAGTGAAACTGTAGTGGGACAGCGGGGAAACACCATATATTTT
TRBJ2-3 TRBV5-1 16 TRBD1 - CASSPSGQGATDTQYF TGCGCCAGCAGCCCCTCAGGGCAGGGGGCTACAGATACGCAGTATTTT
TRBJ2-3 TRBV27 15 TRBD1 - CASSKDRGLTDTQYF TGTGCCAGCAGCAAAGACAGGGGGCTTACAGATACGCAGTATTTT
TRBJ1-2 TRBV5-8 15 - few CASSLVRSSDYGYTF TGTGCCAGCAGCTTGGTCCGGAGCTCAGACTATGGCTACACCTTC
TRBJ2-5 TRBV24-1 15 - - CATSDVGALQETQYF TGTGCCACCAGTGATGTAGGGGCCTTACAAGAGACCCAGTACTTC
TRBJ1-1 TRBV29-1 15 TRBD1 once CSAEHRGRMNTEAFF TGCAGCGCAGAACACAGGGGGCGGATGAACACTGAAGCTTTCTTT
TRBJ1-3 TRBV18 16 - once CASSPGRQAGGNTIYF TGTGCCAGCTCACCCGGCCGACAGGCGGGGGGAAACACCATATATTTT
TRBJ1-3 TRBV5-6 14 - - CASSLYGIGNTIYF TGTGCCAGCAGCTTGTACGGGATTGGAAACACCATATATTTT
TRBJ1-1 TRBV6-6 13 - few CASSYNRNTEAFF TGTGCCAGCAGTTATAATAGGAACACTGAAGCTTTCTTT
TRBJ1-6 TRBV5-1 14 - few CASSLVQDNSPLHF TGCGCCAGCAGCTTGGTCCAGGATAATTCACCCCTCCACTTT
TRBJ2-1 TRBV27 14 - few CASSLSRIYNEQFF TGTGCCAGCAGTTTATCGAGGATTTACAATGAGCAGTTCTTC
TRBJ2-5 TRBV4-1 15 - - CASSQEGSSEETQYF TGCGCCAGCAGCCAAGAGGGAAGTTCCGAAGAGACCCAGTACTTC
TRBJ2-3 TRBV19 14 TRBD1 - CASSYGTGSDTQYF TGTGCCAGTAGTTACGGGACAGGGTCAGATACGCAGTATTTT
TRBJ2-6 TRBV20-1 13 - - CSASHSGANVLTF TGCAGTGCTAGTCACTCTGGGGCCAACGTCCTGACTTTC
TRBJ1-1 TRBV19 12 - - CASSIRNTEAFF TGTGCCAGTAGTATACGGAACACTGAAGCTTTCTTT
TRBJ1-3 TRBV29-1 14 - - CSVVAQNSGNTIYF TGCAGCGTTGTCGCTCAGAACTCTGGAAACACCATATATTTT
TRBJ2-3 TRBV18 14 - - CASSPLRGGDTQYF TGTGCCAGCTCACCACTAAGGGGCGGAGATACGCAGTATTTT
TRBJ2-1 TRBV4-1 17 - - CASRSTKGASVGNEQFF TGCGCCAGCAGGAGTACAAAGGGGGCTAGCGTAGGCAATGAGCAGTTCTTC
TRBJ1-5 TRBV6-6 14 TRBD1 - CAITGGKSNQPQHF TGTGCCATTACAGGGGGCAAGAGCAATCAGCCCCAGCATTTT
TRBJ1-2 TRBV6-6 16 TRBD1 - CASSYTEQGIDYGYTF TGTGCCAGCAGTTACACAGAACAGGGGATCGACTATGGCTACACCTTC
TRBJ1-2 TRBV18 15 TRBD1 - CASSPGTGHRDGYTF TGTGCCAGCTCACCAGGGACAGGGCACAGGGATGGCTACACCTTC
TRBJ2-1 TRBV24-1 16 - few CATSERTGNTYNEQFF TGTGCCACCAGTGAACGGACGGGGAATACCTACAATGAGCAGTTCTTC
TRBJ2-5 TRBV27 14 - - CASSWGRGQETQYF TGTGCCAGCAGTTGGGGCAGGGGCCAAGAGACCCAGTACTTC
TRBJ1-1 TRBV7-9 13 - - CASSKVVNTEAFF TGTGCCAGCAGCAAGGTTGTGAACACTGAAGCTTTCTTT
TRBJ2-5 TRBV5-1 15 - - CASSLGTSPGETQYF TGCGCCAGCAGCTTGGGGACAAGCCCGGGAGAGACCCAGTACTTC
TRBJ1-3 TRBV18 14 - - CASSPGNLGNTIYF TGTGCCAGCTCACCAGGGAACCTTGGAAACACCATATATTTT
TRBJ1-2 TRBV7-9 16 - few CASSWVGGARSNGYTF TGTGCCAGCAGTTGGGTCGGCGGGGCGCGGTCCAACGGCTACACCTTC
TRBJ1-1 TRBV19 14 - few CASSTQRQNTEAFF TGTGCCAGTAGTACCCAACGACAGAACACTGAAGCTTTCTTT
TRBJ2-2 TRBV28 15 TRBD2 few CASSPVGRETGELFF TGTGCCAGCAGCCCGGTGGGGAGGGAAACCGGGGAGCTGTTTTTT
TRBJ2-1 TRBV6-5 15 TRBD2 - CASSIGTSGGAGQFF TGTGCCAGCAGCATTGGGACTAGCGGGGGGGCCGGGCAGTTCTTC
TRBJ1-1 TRBV19 15 TRBD1 - CASTTRGQGNTEAFF TGTGCCAGTACCACAAGGGGACAGGGGAACACTGAAGCTTTCTTT
TRBJ1-5 TRBV6-2/TRBV6-3 12 - - CASSHGGQPQHF TGTGCCAGCAGTCACGGAGGTCAGCCCCAGCATTTT
TRBJ1-1 TRBV4-2 15 - - CASSQAWESNTEAFF TGTGCCAGCAGCCAAGCCTGGGAATCGAACACTGAAGCTTTCTTT
TRBJ2-3 TRBV2 15 - - CASSRRGQPTDTQYF TGTGCCAGCAGTCGCCGAGGACAGCCCACAGATACGCAGTATTTT
TRBJ1-2 TRBV5-1 14 - - CASSPPTGAVDYTF TGCGCCAGCAGCCCCCCAACGGGGGCGGTAGACTACACCTTC
TRBJ2-5 TRBV5-1 14 - - CASSHALARETQYF TGCGCCAGCAGCCATGCACTAGCTAGGGAGACCCAGTACTTC
TRBJ1-4 TRBV6-6 15 TRBD1 - CASKISQGANEKLFF TGTGCCAGCAAAATCTCACAGGGGGCTAATGAAAAACTGTTTTTT